The T cell receptor (beta chain) described here comes from a study of regulatory and conventional T cells in RAG deficiency. This CDR3 is 12 amino acids long. Germline lookup yields CDR1 SQVTM and CDR2 ANQGSEA. V shed 7 bases, J shed 3 bases, and the junction held 2 bases outside the gene matches. General observations from the study: Shorter CDR3s in all patient subsets; >85% Treg-Tconv overlap in Omenn. These Omenn syndrome Treg sorts may hold peripherally activated cells instead.

For this clone: The antigen is unknown.

The sorted regulatory T cells were CD4+, CD25-high and CD127-low, with genomic DNA sequenced. Repertoires were generated with immunoSEQ multiplex PCR, while TCRdb's copy carries only in-frame clones and drops some. Here the sample spans some 7,700 clones, approximately 94% being singletons. These records were also assigned to another study, of regulatory T cells. This second study says: The primer mix had 52 TRBV and 13 TRBJ primers. In patients, unique TRB V-J pairs were restricted and V/J usage skewed, especially in Tregs.

The TCR was taken from a human donor in good health. The sample consisted of CD127- CD25+ CD4+ Tregs sorted from blood. This chain connects TRBV29-1 to TRBJ2-2; 7 bases align to TRBD2. CDR3 nucleotide sequence: TGCAGCGGGGGGGGTGACACCGGGGAGCTGTTTTTT. Protein product: CSGGGDTGELFF.